This T cell receptor (beta chain) was found in a study of blood T cell repertoires in COVID-19. Original handling: It was from reference gene primer amplification that nucleated cell counts were estimated. Clones were sequenced by immunoSEQ multiplex PCR, and TCRdb holds only the in-frame ones, with some missing. Clone size and the V and J calls come from that table; the DNA yielded D and trimming. The sample gives approximately 100,000 clones, around 84% of which show up once; 25% is in the top ten. The sample comprised peripheral blood. The source is a man in his sixties with acute or convalescent COVID-19.

CDR3 in DNA: TGTGCCAGTAGTAAACAGGGGGTATACTATGGCTACACCTTC. It specifies CASSKQGVYYGYTF. The V call is TRBV19, the J call TRBJ1-2; 8 bases align to TRBD1. V was clipped by 4 bases and J by 3 bases; unmatched bases: 4. The length of the CDR3 is 14 residues. Germline CDR1 LNHDA, CDR2 SQIVND (reference sequence). The full variable domain, its missing parts supplied by reference TRBV19 and TRBJ1-2, is DGGITQSPKYLFRKEGQNVTLSCEQNLNHDAMYWYRQDPGQGLRLIYYSQIVNDFQKGDIAEGYSVSREKKESFPLTVTSAQKNPTAFYLCASSKQGVYYGYTFGSGTRLTVV.